The rows below give T cell receptor beta chains drawn from one sample of a study of blood T cell repertoires in COVID-19. Clones were sequenced by immunoSEQ multiplex PCR, and TCRdb holds only the in-frame ones, with some missing. Among 300,000 or so clones listed, approximately 86% were seen once. Sequencing used PBMCs or T cells enriched from blood (not recorded which). These TCRs come from a woman aged 40 to 55 with acute COVID-19. The CDR3 runs from the conserved cysteine through the conserved F or W. The D gene is left open where the match is weak. Expanded clones get a size class; other rows say once, few or many, or leave the size out.

clone_size	d_call	v_call	j_call	cdr3_aa	cdr3_nt
.	.	TRBV15	TRBJ2-5	CATSSPGLSQETQYF	TGTGCCACCAGCAGTCCGGGTTTATCCCAAGAGACCCAGTACTTC
.	TRBD2	TRBV5-1	TRBJ2-7	CASRTTSGSYEQYF	TGCGCCAGCAGGACGACTAGCGGGAGCTACGAGCAGTACTTC
.	.	TRBV3-1/TRBV3-2	TRBJ2-4	CASSQDQVLKNIQYF	TGTGCCAGCAGCCAAGACCAGGTACTGAAAAACATTCAGTACTTC
.	.	TRBV7-2	TRBJ1-2	CASSLRSGPGYTF	TGTGCCAGCAGCTTAAGGTCAGGGCCTGGCTACACCTTC
once	.	TRBV12-5	TRBJ1-2	CASGFGNRADGYTF	TGTGCTAGTGGTTTTGGAAACAGGGCCGATGGCTACACCTTC
.	TRBD2	TRBV7-9	TRBJ2-5	CASSLTSGQETQYF	TGTGCCAGCAGCTTAACTAGCGGCCAAGAGACCCAGTACTTC
.	.	TRBV5-6	TRBJ1-2	CASSLAPENYGYTF	TGTGCCAGCAGCTTGGCCCCGGAGAACTATGGCTACACCTTC
.	TRBD1	TRBV5-1	TRBJ1-2	CASSFGGTGWIGGYTF	TGCGCCAGCAGCTTCGGTGGGACAGGGTGGATAGGGGGCTACACCTTC
.	.	TRBV3-1/TRBV3-2	TRBJ1-2	CASSQDVAGGYGYTF	TGTGCCAGCAGCCAAGACGTAGCCGGGGGGTATGGCTACACCTTC
.	.	TRBV27	TRBJ1-6	CASTSNLAGSPLHF	TGTGCCAGCACCTCCAACTTAGCTGGTTCACCCCTCCACTTT
once	TRBD1	TRBV12-5	TRBJ2-1	CASGSGQTSYNEQFF	TGTGCTAGTGGTTCGGGACAGACCTCCTACAATGAGCAGTTCTTC
.	.	TRBV19	TRBJ1-5	CASSIRDNQPQHF	TGTGCCAGTAGTATCAGGGACAATCAGCCCCAGCATTTT
.	TRBD1	TRBV5-5	TRBJ1-2	CASSLVPGGVYGYTF	TGTGCCAGCAGCTTGGTGCCAGGGGGCGTCTATGGCTACACCTTC
.	.	TRBV20-1	TRBJ2-1	CSARGENEQFF	TGCAGTGCTAGAGGGGAGAATGAGCAGTTCTTC
.	.	TRBV6-2/TRBV6-3	TRBJ2-3	CASSPPRGGGRDTQYF	TGTGCCAGCAGTCCCCCGAGGGGTGGGGGCCGAGATACGCAGTATTTT
.	.	TRBV19	TRBJ2-1	CASSIDAAGTGNEQFF	TGTGCCAGTAGTATAGACGCAGCGGGGACAGGCAATGAGCAGTTCTTC
.	TRBD2	TRBV7-3	TRBJ2-1	CASSRRLAGAGEQFF	TGTGCCAGCAGCCGCAGACTAGCGGGAGCGGGTGAGCAGTTCTTC
.	.	TRBV7-6	TRBJ1-1	CASSEGGTEAFF	TGTGCCAGCAGCGAAGGGGGCACTGAAGCTTTCTTT
.	.	TRBV10-3	TRBJ2-1	CAISDSSSYNEQFF	TGTGCCATCAGTGACTCTAGCTCCTACAATGAGCAGTTCTTC
.	TRBD2	TRBV28	TRBJ2-1	CASSLLAGGYNEQFF	TGTGCCAGCAGTTTATTAGCGGGGGGATACAATGAGCAGTTCTTC
.	TRBD1	TRBV28	TRBJ1-4	CASSTDRGEKLFF	TGTGCCAGCAGCACGGACAGGGGTGAAAAACTGTTTTTT
.	TRBD1	TRBV19	TRBJ2-2	CASSPRDRNTGELFF	TGTGCCAGTAGTCCCCGGGACAGGAACACCGGGGAGCTGTTTTTT
.	TRBD2	TRBV10-3	TRBJ2-3	CAISEMASGRTDTQYF	TGTGCCATCAGTGAAATGGCTAGCGGGAGGACAGATACGCAGTATTTT
.	.	TRBV6-2/TRBV6-3	TRBJ1-3	CASSVRGASGNTIYF	TGTGCCAGCAGCGTTCGGGGGGCCTCTGGAAACACCATATATTTT
.	.	TRBV11-3	TRBJ1-1	CASSRGGTEAFF	TGTGCCAGCTCTCGAGGGGGCACTGAAGCTTTCTTT
.	.	TRBV5-4	TRBJ2-1	CASSMTEGEQFF	TGTGCCAGCAGCATGACCGAGGGTGAGCAGTTCTTC
.	.	TRBV4-1	TRBJ2-1	CASSQAGSYPVLF	TGCGCCAGCAGCCAAGCAGGCTCCTATCCGGTTCTCTTC
once	TRBD2	TRBV5-1	TRBJ2-1	CASTYGGSSRNEQFF	TGCGCCAGCACCTACGGCGGGAGCTCGAGGAATGAGCAGTTCTTC
.	TRBD1	TRBV9	TRBJ1-4	CASSAGQGFRSNEKLFF	TGTGCCAGCAGCGCCGGACAGGGTTTTAGGTCTAATGAAAAACTGTTTTTT
few	TRBD1	TRBV28	TRBJ1-1	CASRPPTGVNTEAFF	TGTGCCAGCAGGCCACCTACAGGGGTGAACACTGAAGCTTTCTTT
.	TRBD1	TRBV5-1	TRBJ2-7	CASSLYGQGGDEQYF	TGCGCCAGCAGCTTGTATGGACAGGGGGGTGACGAGCAGTACTTC
.	.	TRBV6-2/TRBV6-3	TRBJ2-3	CASSWGSTGVGDTQYF	TGTGCCAGCAGTTGGGGATCTACGGGGGTGGGAGATACGCAGTATTTT
.	TRBD1	TRBV18	TRBJ2-7	CASSPTGQVYEQYF	TGTGCCAGCTCACCTACGGGACAGGTCTACGAGCAGTACTTC
.	TRBD2	TRBV6-2/TRBV6-3	TRBJ2-7	CASSYSNSGPRSYEQYF	TGTGCCAGCAGTTACTCGAATAGCGGGCCACGATCCTACGAGCAGTACTTC
.	.	TRBV19	TRBJ2-3	CASRAGTVEADTQYF	TGTGCCAGTAGGGCGGGGACAGTAGAAGCAGATACGCAGTATTTT
.	TRBD1	TRBV5-8	TRBJ1-5	CASSLGTWDRQPQHF	TGTGCCAGCAGCTTGGGGACTTGGGACAGACAGCCCCAGCATTTT
few	.	TRBV4-1	TRBJ2-2	CASSQSQGATGELFF	TGCGCCAGCAGCCAATCACAGGGAGCCACCGGGGAGCTGTTTTTT
few	.	TRBV2	TRBJ1-1	CASSGTRTEAFF	TGTGCCAGCAGCGGTACGAGAACTGAAGCTTTCTTT
few	TRBD1	TRBV4-1	TRBJ1-2	CASSQARTGTGVYGYTF	TGCGCCAGCAGCCAAGCTCGAACCGGGACAGGAGTCTATGGCTACACCTTC
.	.	TRBV7-9	TRBJ1-2	CASSLGQNYGYTF	TGTGCCAGCAGCTTAGGACAGAACTATGGCTACACCTTC
.	TRBD2	TRBV7-9	TRBJ2-1	CASSLSGGRAYNEQFF	TGTGCCAGCAGCTTATCCGGCGGGAGGGCCTACAATGAGCAGTTCTTC
.	TRBD1	TRBV27	TRBJ1-6	CASSLQGASNSPLHF	TGTGCCAGCAGTTTGCAGGGGGCTAGTAATTCACCCCTCCACTTT